The source of this TCR beta chain is a study of T cell repertoires in cytomegalovirus infection. In the study overall: TCR beta signatures that were public indicated CMV infection and matching HLA type.

TCRdb recomputed calls from the reads with MiXCR, one row per CDR3 protein. The table shows hundreds of thousands of distinct CDR3 sequences, with 11% occurring only once. General study results and limits: HLA-C-restricted CMV-specific TCR beta clonotypes prevailed in the ex vivo response. Based on cumulative public TCR beta family frequency, carriers of CMV plus the relevant HLA were identified.

This clonotype was counted many times. The antigen remains unidentified. Between the trimmed V and J ends, which lost 5 bases and 5 bases, there was a span of 16 bases. In germline, CDR1 is SGHTA, CDR2 FQGTGA. This CDR3 has 14 residues. V is TRBV7-3 and J is TRBJ2-7; possibly TRBD2 for D (6 bases). Sequenced: PBMCs. The sequence derives from a human donor in good health (CMV status not recorded). Some clones in this sample may be carry-over from other donors' samples. The CDR3 is CASSPIGSKDEQYF. DNA for the CDR3: TGTGCCAGCAGCCCTATCGGGAGTAAGGACGAGCAGTACTTC.